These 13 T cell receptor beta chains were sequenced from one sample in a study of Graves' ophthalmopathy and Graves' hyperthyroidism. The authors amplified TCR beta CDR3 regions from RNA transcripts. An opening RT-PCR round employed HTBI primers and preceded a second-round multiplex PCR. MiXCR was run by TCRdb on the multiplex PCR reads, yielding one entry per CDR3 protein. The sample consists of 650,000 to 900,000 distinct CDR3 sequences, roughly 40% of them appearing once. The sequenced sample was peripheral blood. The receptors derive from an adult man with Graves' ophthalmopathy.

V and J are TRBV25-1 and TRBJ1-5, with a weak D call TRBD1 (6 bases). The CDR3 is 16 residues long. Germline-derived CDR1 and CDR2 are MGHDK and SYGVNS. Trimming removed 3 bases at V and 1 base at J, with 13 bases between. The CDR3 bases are TGTGCCAGCAGTGACGGACAGTTAAAAAGCAATCAGCCCCAGCATTTT. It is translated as CASSDGQLKSNQPQHF.

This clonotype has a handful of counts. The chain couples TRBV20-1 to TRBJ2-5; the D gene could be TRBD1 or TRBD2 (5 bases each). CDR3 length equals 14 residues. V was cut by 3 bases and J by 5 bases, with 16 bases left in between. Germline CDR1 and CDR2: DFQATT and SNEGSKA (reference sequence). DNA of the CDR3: TGCAGTGCTAGCCTCGGGGCCCCTGTGGAGACCCAGTACTTC. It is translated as CSASLGAPVETQYF.

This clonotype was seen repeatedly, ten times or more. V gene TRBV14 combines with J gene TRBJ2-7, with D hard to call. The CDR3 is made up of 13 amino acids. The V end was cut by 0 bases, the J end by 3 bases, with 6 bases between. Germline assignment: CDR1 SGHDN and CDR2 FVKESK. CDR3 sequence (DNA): TGTGCCAGCAGCCAAGAGCACCGCTACGAGCAGTACTTC. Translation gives CASSQEHRYEQYF.

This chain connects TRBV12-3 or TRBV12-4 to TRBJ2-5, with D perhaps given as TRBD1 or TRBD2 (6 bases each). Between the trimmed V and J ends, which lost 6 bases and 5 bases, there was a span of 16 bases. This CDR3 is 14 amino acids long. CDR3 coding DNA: TGTGCCAGCAGGCCTACCGGGGGCATGGAGACCCAGTACTTC. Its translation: CASRPTGGMETQYF.

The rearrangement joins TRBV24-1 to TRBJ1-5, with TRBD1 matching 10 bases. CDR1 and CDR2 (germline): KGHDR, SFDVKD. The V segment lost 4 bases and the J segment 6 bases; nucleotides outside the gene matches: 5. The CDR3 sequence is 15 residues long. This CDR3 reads CATSDRGQGFQPQHF. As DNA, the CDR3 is TGTGCCACCAGTGACCGGGGACAGGGGTTTCAGCCCCAGCATTTT.

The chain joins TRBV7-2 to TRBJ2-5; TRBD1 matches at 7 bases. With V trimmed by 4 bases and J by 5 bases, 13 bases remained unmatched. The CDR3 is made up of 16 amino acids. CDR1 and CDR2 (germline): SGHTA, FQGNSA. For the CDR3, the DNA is TGTGCCAGCAGCTCTGCCCGGGGACAGCTTGCGGAGACCCAGTACTTC. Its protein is CASSSARGQLAETQYF.

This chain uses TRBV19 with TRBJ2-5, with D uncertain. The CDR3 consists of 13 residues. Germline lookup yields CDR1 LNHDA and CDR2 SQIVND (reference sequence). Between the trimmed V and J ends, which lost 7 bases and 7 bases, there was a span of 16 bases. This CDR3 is CASTPDPLGTQYF. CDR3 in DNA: TGTGCCAGTACCCCAGACCCTCTAGGGACCCAGTACTTC.

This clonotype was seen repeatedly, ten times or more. CDR3 region: CSARPGQRNTEAFF. The CDR3 DNA reads TGCAGTGCTAGACCGGGACAAAGGAACACTGAAGCTTTCTTT. The V call is TRBV20-1, the J call TRBJ1-1; a weak D match, TRBD1 (6 bases). There are 14 residues in the CDR3. Germline V lookup: CDR1 DFQATT, CDR2 SNEGSKA (reference sequence). V was shortened by 2 bases and J by 1 base, with 11 bases between the two germline ends.

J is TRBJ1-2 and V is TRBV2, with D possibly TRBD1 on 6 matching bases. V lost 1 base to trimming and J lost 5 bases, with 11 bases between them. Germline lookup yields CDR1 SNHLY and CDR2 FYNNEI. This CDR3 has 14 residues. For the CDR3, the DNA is TGTGCCAGCAGTGAAGGGGGGGCAGGGTATGGCTACACCTTC. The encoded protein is CASSEGGAGYGYTF.

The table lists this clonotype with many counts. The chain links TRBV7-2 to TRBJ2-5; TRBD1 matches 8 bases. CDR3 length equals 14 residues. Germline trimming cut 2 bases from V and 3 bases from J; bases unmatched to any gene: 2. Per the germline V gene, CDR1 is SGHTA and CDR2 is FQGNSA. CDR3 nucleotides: TGTGCCAGCAGCTTATGGGGACAGGAAGAGACCCAGTACTTC. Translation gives CASSLWGQEETQYF.

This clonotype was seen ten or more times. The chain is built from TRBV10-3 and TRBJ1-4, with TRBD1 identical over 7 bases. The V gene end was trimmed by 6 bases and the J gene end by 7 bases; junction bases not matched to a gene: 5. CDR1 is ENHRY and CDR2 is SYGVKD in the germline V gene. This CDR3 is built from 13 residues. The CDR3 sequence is CAIRRQGGEKLFF. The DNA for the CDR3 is TGTGCCATCAGGCGACAGGGCGGTGAAAAACTGTTTTTT.

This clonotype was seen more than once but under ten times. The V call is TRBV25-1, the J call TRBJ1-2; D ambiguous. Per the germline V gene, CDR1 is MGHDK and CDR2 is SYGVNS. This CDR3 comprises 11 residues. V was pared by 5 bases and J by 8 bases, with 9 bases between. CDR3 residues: CASSSTHGYTF. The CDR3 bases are TGTGCCAGCAGTTCCACCCACGGCTACACCTTC.

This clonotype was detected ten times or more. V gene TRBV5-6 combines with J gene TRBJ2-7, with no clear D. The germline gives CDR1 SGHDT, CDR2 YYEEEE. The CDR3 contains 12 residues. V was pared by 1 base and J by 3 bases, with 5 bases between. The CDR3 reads CASSLSVYEQYF. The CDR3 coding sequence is TGTGCCAGCAGCTTGTCCGTCTACGAGCAGTACTTC.